The 14 T cell receptor beta chains in this list originate from one sample, sequenced in a study of beta chain features in type 1 diabetes. These TCRs are of unknown antigen specificity. The study's findings and limits: Within each of all four CD4+ subsets, Type 1 diabetes patients had TCRB CDR3s that were moderately but significantly shorter.

Since all of the isolated RNA was reverse transcribed, expressed TCRB transcripts were what got sequenced. Sequencing used immunoSEQ multiplex PCR; TCRdb keeps in-frame clones, though not all of them. The sample lists a few hundred thousand clones, roughly 14% occurring once. The source material was naive CD4+ T cells from blood. All receptors come from a woman between 18 and 29 years old with type 1 diabetes.

The V call is TRBV5-1, the J call TRBJ2-5; no firm D call. The CDR3 consists of 14 residues. Germline V gene sequence: CDR1 SGHRS, CDR2 YFSETQ. V was cut by 0 bases and J by 1 base, with 7 bases left in between. In DNA form, the CDR3 reads TGCGCCAGCAGCTTGGGAAACACCCAAGAGACCCAGTACTTC. It encodes CASSLGNTQETQYF. The full variable domain, completed using reference TRBV5-1 and TRBJ2-5, is KAGVTQTPRYLIKTRGQQVTLSCSPISGHRSVSWYQQTPGQGLQFLFEYFSETQRNKGNFPGRFSGRQFSNSRSEMNVSTLELGDSALYLCASSLGNTQETQYFGPGTRLLVL.

This chain joins TRBV5-4 and TRBJ2-1; TRBD1 aligns across 10 bases. CDR1 is SGHNT, CDR2 YYREEE, per germline (reference sequence). The junction had 6 bases not matched to a gene; V was cut back by 4 bases and J by 5 bases. The CDR3 loop spans 15 amino acids. The CDR3, as DNA: TGTGCCAGCAGCCGCGACAGGGGGCTGGACAATGAGCAGTTCTTC. It is translated as CASSRDRGLDNEQFF. Together with reference TRBV5-4 and TRBJ2-1, the CDR3 gives the full variable domain: ETGVTQSPTHLIKTRGQQVTLRCSSQSGHNTVSWYQQALGQGPQFIFQYYREEENGRGNFPPRFSGLQFPNYSSELNVNALELDDSALYLCASSRDRGLDNEQFFGPGTRLTVL.

In this sample, this clone turned up a few times. The chain employs TRBV2 and TRBJ1-1; 7 nucleotides match TRBD1. The CDR3 has 13 amino acids. CDR1 is SNHLY, CDR2 FYNNEI, per germline. J was trimmed by 11 bases and V by 4 bases; bases with no gene match: 10. The CDR3 DNA reads as TGTGCCAGCAGTGGGACAGGAGGTTTGTGGGCTTTCTTT. Its protein product is CASSGTGGLWAFF.

The chain combines TRBV30 with TRBJ2-3; D perhaps matches TRBD2 (6 bases). CDR1 GTSNPN and CDR2 SVGIG come from the germline V gene (reference sequence). V was clipped by 3 bases and J by 8 bases, with 21 bases between them. This CDR3 is built from 15 residues. CDR3 nucleotides: TGTGCCTGGAGCGCGGGGCAGGGAGAGGCAGGTACGCAGTATTTT. Translation gives CAWSAGQGEAGTQYF.

The chain is built from TRBV5-1 and TRBJ2-2, with 10 bases that match TRBD1. J lost 5 bases, V lost 0 bases, and 1 base had no gene match. This CDR3 comprises 15 residues. Germline CDR1 reads SGHRS; CDR2 reads YFSETQ. In DNA, the CDR3 is TGCGCCAGCAGCTTGGTGGGACAGGGGACCGGGGAGCTGTTTTTT. Its protein product is CASSLVGQGTGELFF.

This clone was recorded a few times. The chain has TRBV29-1 and TRBJ1-4, with D tentatively TRBD1 (6 bases). Germline V gene sequence: CDR1 SQVTM, CDR2 ANQGSEA. V lost 7 bases and J lost 8, with 14 bases in between. This CDR3 has 12 amino acids. The CDR3 sequence is CSANRDGEKLFF. CDR3 DNA sequence: TGCAGCGCCAACAGGGACGGAGAAAAACTGTTTTTT.

The rearrangement uses TRBV30 and TRBJ1-1; 7 bases fit TRBD1. There are 15 residues in the CDR3. Germline-derived CDR1 and CDR2 are GTSNPN and SVGIG (reference sequence). Trimming removed 4 bases from V and 4 bases from J; junction bases left unmatched: 12. The CDR3 DNA follows: TGTGCCTGGAAAAGACCCCCGTCAGGGGGCACTGAAGCTTTCTTT. The encoded protein is CAWKRPPSGGTEAFF.

This rearrangement joins TRBV11-2 to TRBJ2-5, with 10 bases matching TRBD1. The CDR3 covers 17 residues. The germline V gene has CDR1 SGHAT and CDR2 FQNNGV. The trim removed 5 bases at V and 5 bases at J, leaving 14 bases unmatched. The CDR3 coding sequence is TGTGCCAGCAGCCCCGAGGCTCGACAGGGGGCAGGGGAGACCCAGTACTTC. Its translation: CASSPEARQGAGETQYF. The full variable domain, in which reference TRBV11-2 and TRBJ2-5 provide the parts outside the CDR3, is EAGVAQSPRYKIIEKRQSVAFWCNPISGHATLYWYQQILGQGPKLLIQFQNNGVVDDSQLPKDRFSAERLKGVDSTLKIQPAKLEDSAVYLCASSPEARQGAGETQYFGPGTRLLVL.

The gene calls are TRBV9 and TRBJ2-1; D uncertain. The CDR3 spans 14 residues. V was pared by 1 base and J by 6 bases, with 11 bases between. Germline V gives CDR1 SGDLS, CDR2 YYNGEE. In DNA form, the CDR3 reads TGTGCCAGCAGCGTATCCCTGAGAAGCAATGAGCAGTTCTTC. Amino acids: CASSVSLRSNEQFF.

The CDR3: CASSVRVSGTQYF. The CDR3 DNA reads as TGTGCCAGCAGCGTCCGGGTGTCCGGGACCCAGTACTTC. This chain connects TRBV9 to TRBJ2-5, with D unclear. The CDR3 covers 13 residues. The V gene's germline CDR1 is SGDLS and CDR2 YYNGEE. V was shortened by 2 bases and J by 7 bases, with 12 bases between the two germline ends.

The chain links TRBV5-6 to TRBJ1-2, with unresolved D. This CDR3 comprises 15 residues. V lost 5 bases and J 1 base, leaving 15 bases between the germline ends. The germline V gene has CDR1 SGHDT and CDR2 YYEEEE. Written as DNA, the CDR3 is TGTGCCAGCAGAACGGTACAGCTCGGTAACTATGGCTACACCTTC. Translation: CASRTVQLGNYGYTF. The full variable domain, its missing parts supplied by reference TRBV5-6 and TRBJ1-2, is DAGVTQSPTHLIKTRGQQVTLRCSPKSGHDTVSWYQQALGQGPQFIFQYYEEEERQRGNFPDRFSGHQFPNYSSELNVNALLLGDSALYLCASRTVQLGNYGYTFGSGTRLTVV.

The gene calls are TRBV18 and TRBJ1-4, with D tentatively TRBD1 (5 bases). Trimming took off 3 bases at V and 8 bases at J, with 13 bases between the two ends. The germline gives CDR1 KGHSH, CDR2 LQKENI. The CDR3 sequence is 14 residues long. The CDR3 region is CASSPRQGYEKLFF. The CDR3, as DNA: TGTGCCAGCTCACCTCGGCAGGGCTACGAAAAACTGTTTTTT.

The chain recombines TRBV7-2 with TRBJ2-7; D might be TRBD1 (6 bases). CDR1 is SGHTA and CDR2 is FQGNSA in the germline V gene. V gave up 3 bases and J gave up 2 bases, with 8 bases separating them. The CDR3 totals 13 residues. This chain's CDR3 is CASSLGDTYEQYV. In nucleotides, the CDR3 is TGTGCCAGCAGCTTGGGGGACACCTACGAGCAGTACGTC.

The chain couples TRBV5-1 to TRBJ2-6; 8 nucleotides match TRBD1. Germline V gives CDR1 SGHRS, CDR2 YFSETQ. There are 18 residues in the CDR3. The V segment lost 3 bases and the J segment 2 bases; nucleotides outside the gene matches: 10. The CDR3 nucleotides are TGCGCCAGCAGCTCCCTATGGACAGGGCAGGCTGGGGCCAACGTCCTGACTTTC. Translated, it gives CASSSLWTGQAGANVLTF.